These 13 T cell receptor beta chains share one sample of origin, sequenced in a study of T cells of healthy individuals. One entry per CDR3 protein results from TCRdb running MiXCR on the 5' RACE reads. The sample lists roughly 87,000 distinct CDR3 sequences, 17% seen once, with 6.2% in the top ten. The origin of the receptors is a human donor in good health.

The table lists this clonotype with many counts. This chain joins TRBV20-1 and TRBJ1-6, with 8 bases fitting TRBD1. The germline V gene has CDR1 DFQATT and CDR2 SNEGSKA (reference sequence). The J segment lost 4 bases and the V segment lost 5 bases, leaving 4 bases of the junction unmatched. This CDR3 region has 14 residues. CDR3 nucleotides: TGCAGTGCTTGGGACAGGCTGTATAATTCACCCCTCCACTTT. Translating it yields CSAWDRLYNSPLHF.

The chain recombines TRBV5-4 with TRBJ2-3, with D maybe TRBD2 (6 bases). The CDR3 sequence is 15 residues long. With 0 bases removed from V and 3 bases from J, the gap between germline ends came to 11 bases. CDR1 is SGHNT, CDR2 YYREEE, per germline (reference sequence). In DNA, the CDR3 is TGTGCCAGCAGCTTGGCCCAACGGGAGACAGATACGCAGTATTTT. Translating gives CASSLAQRETDTQYF.

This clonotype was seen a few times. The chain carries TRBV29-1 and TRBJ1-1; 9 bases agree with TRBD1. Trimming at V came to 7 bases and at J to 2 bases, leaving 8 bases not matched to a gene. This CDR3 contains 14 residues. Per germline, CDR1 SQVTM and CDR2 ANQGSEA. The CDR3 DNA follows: TGCAGCGCCTCACAGGGGGCCGGAAACACTGAAGCTTTCTTT. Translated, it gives CSASQGAGNTEAFF.

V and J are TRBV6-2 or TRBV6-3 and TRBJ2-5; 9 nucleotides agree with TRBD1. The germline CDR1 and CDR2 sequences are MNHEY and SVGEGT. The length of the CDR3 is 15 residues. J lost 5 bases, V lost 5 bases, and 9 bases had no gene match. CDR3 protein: CASSRPGQGWETQYF. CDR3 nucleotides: TGTGCCAGCAGTAGGCCGGGACAGGGTTGGGAGACCCAGTACTTC.

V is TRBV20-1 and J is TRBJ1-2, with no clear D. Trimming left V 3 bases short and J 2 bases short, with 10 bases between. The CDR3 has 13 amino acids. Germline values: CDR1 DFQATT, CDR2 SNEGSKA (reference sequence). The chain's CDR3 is CSASQVPNYGYTF. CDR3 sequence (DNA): TGCAGTGCTAGTCAGGTTCCCAACTATGGCTACACCTTC.

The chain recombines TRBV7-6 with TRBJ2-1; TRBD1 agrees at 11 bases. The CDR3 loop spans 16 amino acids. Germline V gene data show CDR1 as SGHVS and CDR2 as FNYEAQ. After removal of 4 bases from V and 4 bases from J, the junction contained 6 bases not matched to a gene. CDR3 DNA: TGTGCCAGCAGCTCCATTCGGGACAGGGGGTACAATGAGCAGTTCTTC. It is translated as CASSSIRDRGYNEQFF.

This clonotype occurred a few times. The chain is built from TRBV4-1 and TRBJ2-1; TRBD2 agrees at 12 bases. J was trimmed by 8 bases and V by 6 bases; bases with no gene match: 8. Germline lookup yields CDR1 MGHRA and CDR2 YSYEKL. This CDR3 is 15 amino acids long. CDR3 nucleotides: TGCGCCAGCAGTCTTAGACTAGCGGGAGCCCATGAGCAGTTCTTC. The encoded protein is CASSLRLAGAHEQFF.

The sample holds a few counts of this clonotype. CDR3 DNA sequence: TGTGCCAGCAGCCCCCAAATAACCGGGGAGCTGTTTTTT. Encoded protein: CASSPQITGELFF. The genes are TRBV11-2 and TRBJ2-2, with unresolved D. The V end lost 5 bases, the J end lost 5 bases, and 9 bases lay between the germline ends. The germline V gene has CDR1 SGHAT and CDR2 FQNNGV. This CDR3 comprises 13 residues.

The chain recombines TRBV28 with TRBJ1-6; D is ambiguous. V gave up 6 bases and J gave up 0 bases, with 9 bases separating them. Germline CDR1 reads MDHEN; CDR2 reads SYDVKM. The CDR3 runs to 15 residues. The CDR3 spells CASRRESSYNSPLHF. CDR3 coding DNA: TGTGCCAGCAGGAGAGAGAGCTCCTATAATTCACCCCTCCACTTT.

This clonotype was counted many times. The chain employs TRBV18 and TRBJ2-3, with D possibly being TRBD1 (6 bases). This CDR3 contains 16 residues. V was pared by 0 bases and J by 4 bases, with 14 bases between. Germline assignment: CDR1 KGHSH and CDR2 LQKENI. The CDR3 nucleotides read TGTGCCAGCTCACCACCTACAGGGAGAGGATCAGATACGCAGTATTTT. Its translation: CASSPPTGRGSDTQYF.

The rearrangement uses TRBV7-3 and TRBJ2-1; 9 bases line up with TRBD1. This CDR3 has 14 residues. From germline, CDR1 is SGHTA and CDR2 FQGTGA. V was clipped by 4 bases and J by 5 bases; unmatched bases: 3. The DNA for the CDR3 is TGTGCCAGCAGCTCGGGACAGGGTGACAATGAGCAGTTCTTC. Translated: CASSSGQGDNEQFF.

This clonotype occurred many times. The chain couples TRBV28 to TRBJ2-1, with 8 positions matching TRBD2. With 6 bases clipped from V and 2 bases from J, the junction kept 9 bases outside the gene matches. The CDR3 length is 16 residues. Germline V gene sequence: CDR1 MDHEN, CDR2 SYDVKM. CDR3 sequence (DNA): TGTGCCAGCAGCCAAAGGACTAGCCCGGCCTACAATGAGCAGTTCTTC. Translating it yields CASSQRTSPAYNEQFF.

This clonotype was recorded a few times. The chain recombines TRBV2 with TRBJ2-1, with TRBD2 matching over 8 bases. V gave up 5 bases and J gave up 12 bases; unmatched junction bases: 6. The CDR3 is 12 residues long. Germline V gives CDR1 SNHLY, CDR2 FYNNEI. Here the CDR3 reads CASSPGTRMQFF. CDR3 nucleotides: TGTGCCAGCAGTCCCGGGACTAGGATGCAGTTCTTC.